This T cell receptor beta chain comes out of a study of monozygotic twins with inflammatory bowel disease. The CDR3 length is 15 residues. Germline CDR1 reads MNHEY; CDR2 reads SVGEGT. Note on this clonotype: No antigen is known for it.

Study-level points and caveats: The results supported no single strong signal or clonotype associated with IBD.

After re-calling the 5' RACE reads, TCRdb lists one entry per CDR3 protein, DNA absent. The listing records a few hundred thousand distinct CDR3 sequences. Input material: blood. The TCR was taken from a human donor with ulcerative colitis or Crohn's disease, or a healthy co-twin of an affected twin (not recorded which). V and J are TRBV6-2 or TRBV6-3 and TRBJ1-1; TCRdb picks TRBD1, but there is no DNA to check that call. CDR3 sequence: CASSYLGGADTEAFF.